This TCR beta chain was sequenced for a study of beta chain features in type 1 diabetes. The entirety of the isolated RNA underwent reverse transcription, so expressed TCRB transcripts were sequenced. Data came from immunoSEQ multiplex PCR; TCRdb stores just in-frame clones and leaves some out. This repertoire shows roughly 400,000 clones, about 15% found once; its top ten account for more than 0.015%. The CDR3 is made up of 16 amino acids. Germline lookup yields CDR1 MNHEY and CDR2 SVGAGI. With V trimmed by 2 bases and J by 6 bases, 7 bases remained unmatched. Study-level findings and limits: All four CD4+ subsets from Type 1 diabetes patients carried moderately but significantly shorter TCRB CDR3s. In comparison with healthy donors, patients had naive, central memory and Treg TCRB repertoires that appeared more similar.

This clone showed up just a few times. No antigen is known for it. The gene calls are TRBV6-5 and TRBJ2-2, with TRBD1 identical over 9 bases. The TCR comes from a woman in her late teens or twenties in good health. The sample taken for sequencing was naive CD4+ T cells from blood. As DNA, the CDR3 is TGTGCCAGCAGTTACGGGACAGGGAGGTTAGCCGGGGAGCTGTTTTTT. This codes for CASSYGTGRLAGELFF.